The next 23 T cell receptor beta chains were all read from a single sample in a study of T cell repertoires in cytomegalovirus infection. Using its own MiXCR run on the reads, TCRdb lists one record per CDR3 protein. The sample lists some 800,000 distinct CDR3 sequences, about 30% seen once, with approximately 13% in the top ten. No cognate antigen is known for these TCRs. The input for sequencing was cultured CD8+ T cells from PBMCs, taken from culture after CMV antigen stimulation. These receptors all come from a human donor in good health (CMV status not recorded). Some clones in this sample may be carry-over from other donors' samples.

CDR3: CASSLGSSGLLYGYTF. DNA of the CDR3: TGTGCCAGCAGCTTAGGGTCCTCCGGGCTCCTCTATGGCTACACCTTC. The chain links TRBV13 to TRBJ1-2; no reliable D call. Germline V gives CDR1 PRHDT, CDR2 FYEKMQ (reference sequence). Trimming cost V 0 bases and J 4 bases, with 15 bases left between them. The CDR3 has 16 residues. Complete variable domain (other parts from reference TRBV13 and TRBJ1-2): AAGVIQSPRHLIKEKRETATLKCYPIPRHDTVYWYQQGPGQDPQFLISFYEKMQSDKGSIPDRFSAQQFSDYHSELNMSSLELGDSALYFCASSLGSSGLLYGYTFGSGTRLTVV.

V is TRBV7-8 and J is TRBJ2-1, with 10 nucleotides matching TRBD2. The CDR3 length is 15 residues. CDR1 and CDR2 from the germline V gene are SGHVS and FQNEAQ. Trimming at V came to 1 base and at J to 9 bases, leaving 6 bases not matched to a gene. Here the CDR3 reads CASSLGGTSEAEQFF. The CDR3, as DNA: TGTGCCAGCAGCTTAGGGGGGACTAGCGAGGCTGAGCAGTTCTTC.

CDR3 sequence: CASTVGGGANYGYTF. CDR3 DNA sequence: TGTGCCAGCACCGTGGGAGGGGGCGCTAACTATGGCTACACCTTC. V usage is TRBV2 and J usage is TRBJ1-2, with TRBD1 matching 7 bases. Trimming cost V 7 bases and J 0 bases; bases outside gene matches: 8. There are 15 residues in the CDR3. CDR1 is SNHLY, CDR2 FYNNEI, per germline.

CDR3: CASSPIPTGLGIKDTQYF. In DNA form, the CDR3 reads TGTGCCAGCAGCCCGATCCCTACGGGACTAGGTATAAAGGATACGCAGTATTTT. The V gene is TRBV3-1, the J gene TRBJ2-3; 8 bases are a match to TRBD2. The CDR3 consists of 18 residues. V lost 4 bases to trimming and J lost 6 bases; unmatched junction nucleotides: 18. Per germline, CDR1 LGHDT and CDR2 YNNKEL (reference sequence).

This clonotype was recorded a few times. The rearrangement links TRBV2 to TRBJ2-5; D perhaps matches TRBD1 (5 bases). The germline V gene has CDR1 SNHLY and CDR2 FYNNEI. V was clipped by 5 bases and J by 0 bases, with 13 bases between them. The CDR3 length is 15 residues. The CDR3 loop is CASSPIRTYQETQYF. For the CDR3, the DNA is TGTGCCAGCAGTCCCATCCGGACATACCAAGAGACCCAGTACTTC.

This clonotype was found a few times. The chain joins TRBV7-9 to TRBJ2-3; 7 bases are a match to TRBD1. The CDR3 is 16 residues long. V shed 5 bases, J shed 3 bases, and the junction held 11 bases outside the gene matches. Germline V gene sequence: CDR1 SEHNR, CDR2 FQNEAQ (reference sequence). CDR3 residues: CASSAARGGRTDTQYF. In DNA form, the CDR3 reads TGTGCCAGCAGCGCAGCGCGAGGGGGCCGGACAGATACGCAGTATTTT.

The chain recombines TRBV14 with TRBJ1-2, with 9 bases fitting TRBD1. The CDR3 length is 16 residues. In germline, CDR1 is SGHDN, CDR2 FVKESK. The V segment lost 3 bases and the J segment 6 bases; nucleotides outside the gene matches: 11. As DNA, the CDR3 is TGTGCCAGCAGCCATCGTCCCGGGACAGGGAAGGATGGCTACACCTTC. Translation: CASSHRPGTGKDGYTF. The entire variable domain, with the rest obtained from reference TRBV14 and TRBJ1-2, is as follows: EAGVTQFPSHSVIEKGQTVTLRCDPISGHDNLYWYRRVMGKEIKFLLHFVKESKQDESGMPNNRFLAERTGGTYSTLKVQPAELEDSGVYFCASSHRPGTGKDGYTFGSGTRLTVV.

This clonotype was seen many times. The chain has TRBV12-3 or TRBV12-4 and TRBJ1-1; no clear D gene. V lost 5 bases and J 11 bases, leaving 15 bases between the germline ends. The length of the CDR3 is 12 residues. The CDR3 sequence is CASSVDSLGAFF. As DNA, the CDR3 is TGTGCCAGCAGTGTGGACTCATTGGGCGCTTTCTTT.

The chain employs TRBV7-4 and TRBJ2-3; D might be TRBD2 (5 bases). Germline V CDR1 and CDR2: SGHVT, SQSDAQ. V lost 1 base and J 3 bases, leaving 8 bases between the germline ends. The CDR3 extends over 14 amino acids. In DNA form, the CDR3 reads TGTGCCAGCAGCTTAGACGGGGAGACAGATACGCAGTATTTT. It specifies CASSLDGETDTQYF.

This clonotype turned up a few times. The chain employs TRBV12-3 or TRBV12-4 and TRBJ2-1, with D possibly TRBD2 on 5 matching bases. Trimming stripped 7 bases from V and 8 bases from J, with 12 bases between. The CDR3 has 12 residues. CDR3 loop: CASNPGLDEQFF. As DNA, the CDR3 is TGTGCCAGCAACCCGGGATTAGATGAGCAGTTCTTC.

This clonotype has a count of ten or more. The rearrangement uses TRBV7-2 and TRBJ2-4; 8 bases align to TRBD1. This CDR3 region has 15 residues. Germline V gene sequence: CDR1 SGHTA, CDR2 FQGNSA. J lost 9 bases, V lost 1 base, and 8 bases had no gene match. The CDR3 bases are TGTGCCAGCAGCTTAGGGGGCAGGGGGCGCGTCATTCAGTACTTC. Translated, it gives CASSLGGRGRVIQYF.

On this clonotype itself: The junction differs from germline at one of its ends, possibly a read error. The chain has TRBV6-6 and TRBJ1-2; 10 bases line up with TRBD1. There are 11 residues in the CDR3. Germline CDR1 MNHNY, CDR2 SVGAGI (reference sequence). CDR3 residues: CASTGTGAYAF. The CDR3 DNA sequence: TGTGCCAGCACTGGGACAGGGGCTTACGCCTTC.

The chain carries TRBV7-6 and TRBJ2-3, with D hard to call. The CDR3 loop spans 13 amino acids. With 5 bases removed from V and 5 bases from J, the gap between germline ends came to 11 bases. Germline values: CDR1 SGHVS, CDR2 FNYEAQ. The CDR3 region is CASSVTRGDTQYF. In DNA, the CDR3 is TGTGCCAGCAGCGTGACCCGAGGAGATACGCAGTATTTT.

In regard to this clonotype: Without the conserved terminal phenylalanine or tryptophan, this CDR3 likely stems from a read error. The chain combines TRBV6-1 with TRBJ2-3; TRBD2 matches at 13 bases. Per the germline V gene, CDR1 is MNHNS and CDR2 is SASEGT. The CDR3 is 18 amino acids. The J segment lost 6 bases and the V segment lost 5 bases, leaving 14 bases of the junction unmatched. The CDR3 coding sequence is TGTGCCAGCAGTTCGGGACTAGCGGGAAACCAACATCCCGATACGCAGTATGTT. It codes for CASSSGLAGNQHPDTQYV.

The gene calls are TRBV7-9 and TRBJ2-5, with a tentative D call TRBD2 (6 bases). Germline V gives CDR1 SEHNR, CDR2 FQNEAQ (reference sequence). Trimming left V 4 bases short and J 5 bases short, with 14 bases between. This CDR3 spans 14 amino acids. Here the CDR3 DNA reads TGTGCCAGCAGCTCCCCCTGGAGGGAGGAGACCCAGTACTTC. This encodes CASSSPWREETQYF.

The chain joins TRBV14 to TRBJ2-2; 9 nucleotides line up with TRBD2. Per the germline V gene, CDR1 is SGHDN and CDR2 is FVKESK. Trimming removed 3 bases from V and 4 bases from J; junction bases left unmatched: 6. The CDR3 length is 16 residues. CDR3: CASSQSSGDGTGELFF. CDR3 DNA: TGTGCCAGCAGCCAGTCTAGCGGGGACGGCACCGGGGAGCTGTTTTTT.

This clonotype was detected only a few times. The V gene is TRBV19, the J gene TRBJ1-5, with 7 positions matching TRBD1. CDR3 size: 13 residues. Looked up from germline, CDR1 is LNHDA and CDR2 is SQIVND (reference sequence). V lost 7 bases and J lost 8; bases outside the gene matches: 8. The CDR3 spells CASIGGGGEPQHF. The CDR3 DNA sequence: TGTGCCAGTATCGGGGGAGGGGGCGAGCCCCAGCATTTT.

The chain recombines TRBV12-3 or TRBV12-4 with TRBJ2-1; 9 nucleotides line up with TRBD1. This CDR3 spans 14 amino acids. V was clipped by 10 bases and J by 4 bases; unmatched bases: 8. The CDR3 DNA follows: TGTGCCATCCTTGGAGGACAGGGGTACAATGAGCAGTTCTTC. This translates into CAILGGQGYNEQFF.

This clonotype was seen more than once but under ten times. V is TRBV4-1 and J is TRBJ1-1; 7 bases align to TRBD1. The CDR3 covers 15 residues. CDR1 is MGHRA, CDR2 YSYEKL, per germline. The ends lost 2 bases at V and 4 bases at J; junction bases unmatched: 7. As DNA, the CDR3 is TGCGCCAGCAGCCAACATCAGGGGGATGGCACTGAAGCTTTCTTT. Its protein product is CASSQHQGDGTEAFF.

This clonotype was found a few times. CDR3 nucleotide sequence: TGTGCCAGCAGCCTCGGAGCGGGGGTCCACAATGAGCAGTTCTTC. Protein product: CASSLGAGVHNEQFF. The V gene is TRBV7-9, the J gene TRBJ2-1, with 8 bases matching TRBD2. There are 15 residues in the CDR3. Losses at the gene ends were 5 bases for V and 5 bases for J; bases not matched to a gene: 8. Germline CDR1 reads SEHNR; CDR2 reads FQNEAQ (reference sequence).

The chain links TRBV15 to TRBJ2-4; no definite D call. The germline V gene has CDR1 LNHNV and CDR2 YYDKDF (reference sequence). Trimming removed 0 bases from V and 6 bases from J, with 18 bases in between. CDR3 size: 17 residues. This CDR3 reads CATSRDRVLQSGNIQYF. The CDR3 DNA follows: TGTGCCACCAGCAGAGATCGGGTTCTACAGAGTGGAAACATTCAGTACTTC. Full variable domain (outside the CDR3, taken from reference TRBV15 and TRBJ2-4): DAMVIQNPRYQVTQFGKPVTLSCSQTLNHNVMYWYQQKSSQAPKLLFHYYDKDFNNEADTPDNFQSRRPNTSFCFLDIRSPGLGDTAMYLCATSRDRVLQSGNIQYFGAGTRLSVL.

The chain combines TRBV2 with TRBJ2-3; a possible D gene is TRBD1 (6 bases). CDR3 length: 15 residues. CDR1 and CDR2 (germline): SNHLY, FYNNEI. The germline V and J ends were trimmed by 7 bases and 3 bases, with 17 bases remaining between them. The CDR3 coding sequence is TGTGCCAGCACCACCACAGACAGGTTTACAGATACGCAGTATTTT. It encodes CASTTTDRFTDTQYF.

The chain uses TRBV20-1 and TRBJ1-2; the match to TRBD1 covers 8 bases. J gave up 4 bases and V 7 bases, and 11 bases lay outside the gene matches. This CDR3 contains 14 residues. Germline CDR1 and CDR2: DFQATT and SNEGSKA (reference sequence). The CDR3 bases are TGCAGTGTCCTAGACAGGGGCCCTCCCTATGGCTACACCTTC. This codes for CSVLDRGPPYGYTF.